Each of the 21 T cell receptor beta chains below was sequenced from the same sample in a study of identical twins. TCRdb re-called the 5' RACE reads with MiXCR, one entry per CDR3 protein. The sample includes about 480,000 distinct CDR3 sequences, approximately 14% of them seen just once. The same sample was also used in a study of yellow fever vaccine responses in identical twins.

The material sequenced was CD4+ T cells sorted from blood. All receptors derive from a woman in her late teens or twenties in good health.

A few counts support this clonotype. The chain uses TRBV18 and TRBJ1-4; D not resolved. Trimming stripped 6 bases from V and 7 bases from J, with 15 bases between. Germline assignment: CDR1 KGHSH and CDR2 LQKENI. CDR3 length equals 14 residues. The CDR3 nucleotides read TGTGCCAGCTCGCCGACACAAACGGGTGAAAAACTGTTTTTT. Protein sequence: CASSPTQTGEKLFF. Variable domain in full (rest from reference TRBV18 and TRBJ1-4): NAGVMQNPRHLVRRRGQEARLRCSPMKGHSHVYWYRQLPEEGLKFMVYLQKENIIDESGMPKERFSAEFPKEGPSILRIQQVVRGDSAAYFCASSPTQTGEKLFFGSGTQLSVL.

This clonotype was seen more than once but under ten times. DNA of the CDR3: TGTGCCAGCAGTGCCGACAGGGAAGTTTCTGAAGCTTTCTTT. It translates to CASSADREVSEAFF. The chain has TRBV12-3 or TRBV12-4 and TRBJ1-1; the match to TRBD1 covers 7 bases. This CDR3 has 14 amino acids. Losses at the gene ends were 5 bases for V and 6 bases for J; bases not matched to a gene: 9.

The chain is built from TRBV5-1 and TRBJ2-1, with D tentatively TRBD2 (5 bases). CDR1 and CDR2 (germline): SGHRS, YFSETQ. CDR3 size: 12 residues. V shed 0 bases and J shed 15 bases, with 13 bases lying between them. This CDR3 reads CASSLAEGRGFF. The CDR3 region has the DNA TGCGCCAGCAGCTTGGCCGAGGGCCGCGGGTTCTTC.

Only a few counts were recorded for this clonotype. The chain combines TRBV7-9 with TRBJ2-7, with 8 bases identical to TRBD2. V trimming: 5 bases; J trimming: 0 bases; junction bases outside the gene matches: 6. The CDR3 length is 15 residues. Germline V gene data show CDR1 as SEHNR and CDR2 as FQNEAQ (reference sequence). The chain's CDR3 is CASSQSGTSSYEQYF. Written as DNA, the CDR3 is TGTGCCAGCAGCCAGTCCGGGACTAGCTCCTACGAGCAGTACTTC.

The chain combines TRBV18 with TRBJ2-2, with D tentatively TRBD1 or TRBD2 (5 bases each). The CDR3 is made up of 17 amino acids. Germline values: CDR1 KGHSH, CDR2 LQKENI. V was trimmed by 2 bases and J by 4 bases, leaving 17 bases between them. The CDR3 DNA is TGTGCCAGCTCACCATTGGGGCGTCGCGGGTCCACCGGGGAGCTGTTTTTT. Amino acids: CASSPLGRRGSTGELFF.

The V and J genes are TRBV7-2 and TRBJ1-1; 7 positions agree with TRBD1. Germline values: CDR1 SGHTA, CDR2 FQGNSA. The CDR3 is made up of 15 amino acids. With V trimmed by 3 bases and J by 2 bases, 6 bases remained unmatched. CDR3 nucleotide sequence: TGTGCCAGCAGCTTGGGGACAGCGATAAACACTGAAGCTTTCTTT. It is translated as CASSLGTAINTEAFF.

This clonotype has at least ten counts. V usage is TRBV5-6 and J usage is TRBJ2-2, with TRBD2 matching over 12 bases. The CDR3 contains 17 residues. Per the germline V gene, CDR1 is SGHDT and CDR2 is YYEEEE. The J segment lost 3 bases and the V segment lost 4 bases, leaving 7 bases of the junction unmatched. The CDR3: CASSTETSGRDTGELFF. The CDR3 DNA is TGTGCCAGCAGCACAGAGACTAGCGGGAGAGACACCGGGGAGCTGTTTTTT.

The rearrangement joins TRBV30 to TRBJ2-3; D is undetermined. From germline, CDR1 is GTSNPN and CDR2 SVGIG (reference sequence). V was cut by 8 bases and J by 2 bases, with 8 bases left in between. This CDR3 is built from 11 residues. The CDR3: CAASITDTQYF. The CDR3 region has the DNA TGTGCCGCCTCCATCACAGATACGCAGTATTTT.

This clonotype was observed a few times. The chain joins TRBV12-3 or TRBV12-4 to TRBJ2-3; TRBD2 matches 9 bases. The CDR3 length is 17 residues. V dropped 2 bases and J dropped 1; count of bases not matched to a gene: 7. The CDR3 nucleotides are TGTGCCAGCAGTTTAAGGCTAGCGGGAAGGGGCACAGATACGCAGTATTTT. Its protein product is CASSLRLAGRGTDTQYF.

The V gene is TRBV5-1, the J gene TRBJ2-3; 7 nucleotides agree with TRBD1. This CDR3 has 16 amino acids. V dropped 4 bases and J dropped 2; count of bases not matched to a gene: 10. Germline values: CDR1 SGHRS, CDR2 YFSETQ. The CDR3 coding sequence is TGCGCCAGCAGCCGACAGGGCTTTGGGGACACAGATACGCAGTATTTT. Translated: CASSRQGFGDTDTQYF.

The CDR3 sequence: CASSAGTGVGETQYF. The CDR3 bases are TGTGCCAGCAGTGCAGGGACAGGGGTCGGGGAGACCCAGTACTTC. The chain uses TRBV2 and TRBJ2-5; 10 nucleotides match TRBD1. CDR1 and CDR2 (germline): SNHLY, FYNNEI. V trimming: 4 bases; J trimming: 5 bases; junction bases outside the gene matches: 7. The length of the CDR3 is 15 residues.

This clonotype was seen more than once but under ten times. This chain links TRBV2 with TRBJ2-7; 11 bases agree with TRBD1. Per germline, CDR1 SNHLY and CDR2 FYNNEI. The CDR3 sequence is 14 residues long. With V trimmed by 5 bases and J by 6 bases, 6 bases remained unmatched. The CDR3 nucleotides are TGTGCCAGCAGTCCCTCCGGGACAGGGGGCGAGCAGTACTTC. It yields the protein CASSPSGTGGEQYF.

A few counts support this clonotype. The rearrangement links TRBV5-1 to TRBJ2-2; 10 bases line up with TRBD2. The CDR3 covers 16 residues. Trimming took 4 bases from V and 7 from J; bases not matched to a gene: 10. The germline V gene encodes CDR1 SGHRS and CDR2 YFSETQ. CDR3 DNA sequence: TGCGCCAGCAGCGCGACTAGCGGGCGTGCGCACGGGGAGCTGTTTTTT. Translation gives CASSATSGRAHGELFF.

The V gene is TRBV5-1, the J gene TRBJ2-7; D gene uncertain. Trimming took off 0 bases at V and 3 bases at J, with 10 bases between the two ends. From germline, CDR1 is SGHRS and CDR2 YFSETQ. The CDR3 runs to 14 residues. DNA of the CDR3: TGCGCCAGCAGCTTGGGTAACAGAATCTACGAGCAGTACTTC. It encodes CASSLGNRIYEQYF.

The rearrangement links TRBV7-9 to TRBJ2-1; D remains ambiguous. Looked up from germline, CDR1 is SEHNR and CDR2 is FQNEAQ (reference sequence). CDR3 length equals 14 residues. Trimming left V 4 bases short and J 5 bases short, with 12 bases between. The CDR3 loop reads CASSSRIRDNEQFF. CDR3 DNA: TGTGCCAGCAGCTCGAGGATCAGAGACAATGAGCAGTTCTTC.

This clonotype was counted a few times. The J gene is TRBJ2-3, the V gene TRBV20-1; no clear D. The CDR3 is 11 amino acids. Germline lookup yields CDR1 DFQATT and CDR2 SNEGSKA (reference sequence). Trimming took 5 bases from V and 3 from J, leaving 6 bases between them. In nucleotides, the CDR3 is TGCAGTGCTGGGATAACAGATACGCAGTATTTT. Protein: CSAGITDTQYF.

This clonotype came up many times. The chain employs TRBV10-3 and TRBJ2-7; the match to TRBD1 covers 9 bases. The V segment lost 6 bases and the J segment 2 bases; nucleotides outside the gene matches: 8. CDR1 and CDR2 from the germline V gene are ENHRY and SYGVKD. The CDR3 length is 15 residues. CDR3 sequence reads: CAIRPGQGPTYEQYF. CDR3 nucleotide sequence: TGTGCCATCAGACCCGGACAGGGGCCAACCTACGAGCAGTACTTC.

This rearrangement joins TRBV5-5 to TRBJ2-5; D is possibly TRBD2 (6 bases). From germline, CDR1 is SGHKS and CDR2 YYEKEE (reference sequence). This CDR3 has 14 amino acids. V lost 4 bases and J 4 bases, leaving 14 bases between the germline ends. In nucleotides, the CDR3 is TGTGCCAGCAGCGTCTCTAGCGTCCTAGAGACCCAGTACTTC. Its translation: CASSVSSVLETQYF.

The rearrangement links TRBV6-1 to TRBJ2-5; D is undetermined. Trimming removed 0 bases at V and 0 bases at J, with 8 bases between. Germline V gives CDR1 MNHNS, CDR2 SASEGT. The CDR3 spans 15 residues. CDR3: CASSEASPYQETQYF. The CDR3 nucleotides are TGTGCCAGCAGTGAAGCGTCCCCCTACCAAGAGACCCAGTACTTC.

The table lists this clonotype with many counts. CDR3 DNA sequence: TGTGCCAGCAGCGGCGGGCTAGCGGGGTCCTACAATGAGCAGTTCTTC. It encodes CASSGGLAGSYNEQFF. The chain joins TRBV7-9 to TRBJ2-1, with 9 bases matching TRBD2. The junction had 6 bases not matched to a gene; V was cut back by 5 bases and J by 1 base. The CDR3 runs 16 residues. Germline CDR1 SEHNR, CDR2 FQNEAQ (reference sequence). Full variable domain (missing parts from reference TRBV7-9 and TRBJ2-1): DTGVSQNPRHKITKRGQNVTFRCDPISEHNRLYWYRQTLGQGPEFLTYFQNEAQLEKSRLLSDRFSAERPKGSFSTLEIQRTEQGDSAMYLCASSGGLAGSYNEQFFGPGTRLTVL.

This rearrangement joins TRBV29-1 to TRBJ2-7, with 9 positions matching TRBD1. The CDR3 consists of 13 residues. Trimming cost V 7 bases and J 3 bases; bases outside gene matches: 7. Germline lookup yields CDR1 SQVTM and CDR2 ANQGSEA. CDR3 amino acids: CSAKDRGLYEQYF. CDR3 coding DNA: TGCAGCGCAAAGGACAGGGGTCTCTACGAGCAGTACTTC.